The clone carrying this T cell receptor beta chain was counted many times. The antigen is not known. This specimen belongs to a study of T cell repertoires in cytomegalovirus infection. At the level of the study: In public TCR beta signatures, there were indications of both CMV infection and matching HLA type. The study, taken as a whole, reports: Carriers of CMV and the relevant HLA type were discriminated by public TCR beta frequency.

V lost 5 bases and J 6 bases, leaving 6 bases between the germline ends. CDR3 length equals 11 residues. Germline-derived CDR1 and CDR2 are SEHNR and FQNEAQ (reference sequence). TCRdb redid the calling of the reads with MiXCR, one entry per CDR3 protein. Of fewer than 550,000 distinct CDR3 sequences in the sample, about 11% were seen once. The J gene is TRBJ2-3, the V gene TRBV7-9; D is unclear. Sequenced material: PBMCs. This clonotype was obtained from a human donor in good health (CMV status not recorded). Some clones in this sample may be carry-over from other donors' samples. The DNA for the CDR3 is TGTGCCAGCAGCAATCGGGATACGCAGTATTTT. Translated, it gives CASSNRDTQYF.